The 6 T cell receptor beta chains given below trace back to one sample, sequenced in a study of T cell responses to AZD1222 COVID-19 vaccine (dated by TCRdb to the early 2020s). The library was built by means of the immunoSEQ multiplex PCR assay. Imported from immuneACCESS, the table was reduced by TCRdb to in-frame sequences with V and J called. These copies leave out some clones; in studies compared against another copy, an unresolved V gene accounts for under half, and the cause of the remainder is not known. A total of 150,000 to 200,000 clones appear in this sample, 85% to 95% of them only once. Of the sample, approximately 1.4% is held by the ten largest clones. The sample's time point label, in plain terms: baseline before first vaccination. Material: peripheral blood, obtained on day 0 of AZD1222 vaccination. The receptors here all came from an adult in good health.

This chain connects TRBV28 to TRBJ1-4, with a tentative D call TRBD1 (6 bases). Germline CDR1 MDHEN, CDR2 SYDVKM. Trimming cost V 7 bases and J 4 bases, with 13 bases left between them. This CDR3 is built from 14 residues. The CDR3 DNA reads TGTGCCAGCAATCCCGGGGGCGTTAATGAAAAACTGTTTTTT. It codes for CASNPGGVNEKLFF. Filled out from reference TRBV28 and TRBJ1-4, the complete variable domain reads DVKVTQSSRYLVKRTGEKVFLECVQDMDHENMFWYRQDPGLGLRLIYFSYDVKMKEKGDIPEGYSVSREKKERFSLILESASTNQTSMYLCASNPGGVNEKLFFGSGTQLSVL.

The chain carries TRBV30 and TRBJ2-2; no definite D call. The germline gives CDR1 GTSNPN, CDR2 SVGIG (reference sequence). The length of the CDR3 is 12 residues. V lost 5 bases and J 3 bases, leaving 7 bases between the germline ends. Here the CDR3 reads CAWSQDTGELFF. The DNA of the CDR3 is TGTGCCTGGTCGCAGGACACCGGGGAGCTGTTTTTT.

This clone was found a few times. The chain couples TRBV30 to TRBJ2-2; D is unresolved. The CDR3 has 12 amino acids. CDR1 GTSNPN and CDR2 SVGIG come from the germline V gene (reference sequence). V was clipped by 4 bases and J by 6 bases, with 9 bases between them. The CDR3 reads CAWMRSAGELFF. CDR3 DNA: TGTGCCTGGATGCGGTCGGCCGGGGAGCTGTTTTTT.

V is TRBV5-4 and J is TRBJ2-6; D not resolved. From germline, CDR1 is SGHNT and CDR2 YYREEE (reference sequence). The germline V and J ends were trimmed by 0 bases and 2 bases, with 6 bases remaining between them. CDR3 length equals 15 residues. CDR3: CASSLVGPGANVLTF. The CDR3 coding sequence is TGTGCCAGCAGCTTGGTAGGACCTGGGGCCAACGTCCTGACTTTC.

This chain connects TRBV28 to TRBJ1-2; D is unclear. The CDR3 extends over 13 amino acids. Germline lookup yields CDR1 MDHEN and CDR2 SYDVKM. V was pared by 4 bases and J by 5 bases, with 11 bases between. This chain's CDR3 is CASSWTGKYGYTF. The CDR3 coding sequence is TGTGCCAGCAGTTGGACGGGGAAATATGGCTACACCTTC.

This clone was observed a single time. The V call is TRBV7-9, the J call TRBJ1-1; no reliable D call. CDR1 and CDR2 from the germline V gene are SEHNR and FQNEAQ (reference sequence). The V gene lost 2 bases and the J gene lost 1 base, with 5 bases spanning the gap. There are 13 residues in the CDR3. CDR3 loop: CASSLQSNTEAFF. CDR3 sequence (DNA): TGTGCCAGCAGCTTACAGTCGAACACTGAAGCTTTCTTT.